These 11 T cell receptor beta chains share one sample of origin, sequenced in a study of blood T cell repertoires in COVID-19. TCRdb's table, derived via immunoSEQ multiplex PCR, lists solely in-frame clones and lacks some. The table lists 150,000 to 200,000 clones, about 80% of them singletons, with about 7.7% in the top ten. The sample consisted of peripheral blood. The receptors come from a woman aged 40 to 50 with COVID-19, enrolled during active disease.

The rearrangement uses TRBV3-1 (or the pseudogene TRBV3-2) and TRBJ2-3; TRBD2 matches at 8 bases. This CDR3 is built from 17 residues. Germline trimming cut 0 bases from V and 5 bases from J; bases unmatched to any gene: 10. From germline, CDR1 is LGHDT and CDR2 YNNKEL (reference sequence). The CDR3 bases are TGTGCCAGCAGCCAAGATTTGGCGGGGGGCGTGCTAGATACGCAGTATTTT. It translates to CASSQDLAGGVLDTQYF.

The V gene is TRBV2, the J gene TRBJ1-5; 10 positions agree with TRBD1. Per the germline V gene, CDR1 is SNHLY and CDR2 is FYNNEI. The CDR3 loop spans 15 amino acids. V trimming: 5 bases; J trimming: 7 bases; junction bases outside the gene matches: 8. The DNA of the CDR3 is TGTGCCAGCAGTCAGACAGGGGGCTCACGACAGCCCCAGCATTTT. Its translation: CASSQTGGSRQPQHF.

This clone appeared a single time. J is TRBJ1-5 and V is TRBV18; D unresolved. The V gene lost 2 bases and the J gene lost 6 bases, with 8 bases spanning the gap. CDR3 length: 13 amino acids. CDR1 KGHSH and CDR2 LQKENI come from the germline V gene. CDR3 sequence: CASSPDPSQPQHF. The CDR3 nucleotides read TGTGCCAGCTCACCAGATCCCAGTCAGCCCCAGCATTTT.

As concerns this clone: The sample has other DNA sequences that encode this CDR3 too. V usage is TRBV7-3 and J usage is TRBJ2-5, with D perhaps TRBD2 (7 bases). The V end lost 1 base, the J end lost 4 bases, and 10 bases lay between the germline ends. Germline V lookup: CDR1 SGHTA, CDR2 FQGTGA. The CDR3 consists of 14 residues. The CDR3 sequence: CASSLSGGAETQYF. CDR3 in DNA: TGTGCCAGCAGCTTAAGTGGGGGGGCAGAGACCCAGTACTTC.

The chain has TRBV27 and TRBJ2-3, with a weak D call TRBD2 (5 bases). Trimming left V 2 bases short and J 4 bases short, with 10 bases between. The CDR3 extends over 14 amino acids. In germline, CDR1 is MNHEY, CDR2 SMNVEV (reference sequence). The CDR3, as DNA: TGTGCCAGCAGTTTAGAGGGAGCTGCAGATACGCAGTATTTT. Its translation: CASSLEGAADTQYF.

The gene calls are TRBV10-2 and TRBJ1-2; 8 nucleotides line up with TRBD1. The CDR3 extends over 13 amino acids. Germline V gives CDR1 WSHSY, CDR2 SAAADI. Trimming removed 10 bases from V and 7 bases from J; junction bases left unmatched: 11. CDR3: CATTSDRVLGYTF. CDR3 in DNA: TGCGCCACCACTTCGGACAGGGTCCTTGGCTACACCTTC.

The chain is built from TRBV7-2 and TRBJ1-3; D is unresolved. Per the germline V gene, CDR1 is SGHTA and CDR2 is FQGNSA. This CDR3 is 12 amino acids long. Trimming removed 5 bases at V and 6 bases at J, with 8 bases between. Written as DNA, the CDR3 is TGTGCCAGCAGCCCAGCGGAAAACACCATATATTTT. It is translated as CASSPAENTIYF.

The chain is built from TRBV7-6 and TRBJ1-1; no firm D call. V gave up 11 bases and J gave up 7 bases, with 17 bases separating them. CDR1 is SGHVS, CDR2 FNYEAQ, per germline. The CDR3 has 12 amino acids. CDR3 residues: CAVEWADGEAFF. In DNA form, the CDR3 reads TGTGCCGTCGAATGGGCAGACGGTGAAGCTTTCTTT.

This clone has only a few counts. J is TRBJ1-5 and V is TRBV7-6; no clear D gene. There are 13 residues in the CDR3. The V gene's germline CDR1 is SGHVS and CDR2 FNYEAQ. V was trimmed by 5 bases and J by 5 bases, leaving 10 bases between them. The CDR3 spells CASSPEDHQPQHF. The DNA of the CDR3 is TGTGCCAGCAGCCCGGAGGATCATCAGCCCCAGCATTTT.

Here the CDR3 reads CAWSVQTGPYF. CDR3 DNA sequence: TGTGCCTGGAGCGTACAGACAGGACCATACTTC. The J gene is TRBJ2-7, the V gene TRBV30; possible D gene TRBD1, 6 bases. CDR1 and CDR2 from the germline V gene are GTSNPN and SVGIG (reference sequence). Trimming left V 3 bases short and J 13 bases short, with 16 bases between. This CDR3 contains 11 residues.

This clone was detected only once. The J gene is TRBJ2-5, the V gene TRBV15; 8 bases line up with TRBD1. Per germline, CDR1 LNHNV and CDR2 YYDKDF (reference sequence). V lost 3 bases and J lost 4; bases outside the gene matches: 7. This CDR3 has 15 residues. In DNA form, the CDR3 reads TGTGCCACCAGCAGTGTTTCCACAGGGGGAGAGACCCAGTACTTC. Amino acid sequence: CATSSVSTGGETQYF. Drawing the rest from reference TRBV15 and TRBJ2-5, the complete variable domain is DAMVIQNPRYQVTQFGKPVTLSCSQTLNHNVMYWYQQKSSQAPKLLFHYYDKDFNNEADTPDNFQSRRPNTSFCFLDIRSPGLGDTAMYLCATSSVSTGGETQYFGPGTRLLVL.